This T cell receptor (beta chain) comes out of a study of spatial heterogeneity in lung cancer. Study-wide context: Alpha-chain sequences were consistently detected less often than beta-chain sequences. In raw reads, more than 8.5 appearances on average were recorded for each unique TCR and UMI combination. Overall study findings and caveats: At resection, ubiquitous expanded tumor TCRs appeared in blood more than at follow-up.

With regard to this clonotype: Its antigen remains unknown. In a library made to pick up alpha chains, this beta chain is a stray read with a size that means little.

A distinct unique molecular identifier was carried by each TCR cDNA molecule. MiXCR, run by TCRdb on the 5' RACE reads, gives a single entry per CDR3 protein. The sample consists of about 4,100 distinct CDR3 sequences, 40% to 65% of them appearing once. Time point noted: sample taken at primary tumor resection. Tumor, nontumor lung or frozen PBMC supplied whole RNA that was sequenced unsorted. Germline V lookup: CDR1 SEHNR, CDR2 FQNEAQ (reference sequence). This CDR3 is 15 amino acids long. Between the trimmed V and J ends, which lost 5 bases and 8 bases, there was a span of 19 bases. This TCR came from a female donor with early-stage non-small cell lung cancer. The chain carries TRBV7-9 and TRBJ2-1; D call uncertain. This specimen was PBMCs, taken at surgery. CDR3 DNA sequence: TGTGCCAGCAGCCAAACTATGATGGGTTCCCATGAGCAGTTCTTC. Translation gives CASSQTMMGSHEQFF. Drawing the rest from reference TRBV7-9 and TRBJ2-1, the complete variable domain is DTGVSQNPRHKITKRGQNVTFRCDPISEHNRLYWYRQTLGQGPEFLTYFQNEAQLEKSRLLSDRFSAERPKGSFSTLEIQRTEQGDSAMYLCASSQTMMGSHEQFFGPGTRLTVL.